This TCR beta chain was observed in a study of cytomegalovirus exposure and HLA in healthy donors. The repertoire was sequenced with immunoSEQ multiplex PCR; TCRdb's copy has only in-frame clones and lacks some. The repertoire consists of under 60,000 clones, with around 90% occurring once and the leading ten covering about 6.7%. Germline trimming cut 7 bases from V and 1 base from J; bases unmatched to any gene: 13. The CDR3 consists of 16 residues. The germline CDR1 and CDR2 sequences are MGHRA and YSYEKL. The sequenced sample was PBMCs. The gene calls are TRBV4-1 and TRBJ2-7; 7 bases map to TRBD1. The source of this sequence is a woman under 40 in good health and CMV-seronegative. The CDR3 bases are TGCGCCAGCAAGCAAGACGTCACAGGGGCGTCCTACGAGCAGTACTTC. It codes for CASKQDVTGASYEQYF.